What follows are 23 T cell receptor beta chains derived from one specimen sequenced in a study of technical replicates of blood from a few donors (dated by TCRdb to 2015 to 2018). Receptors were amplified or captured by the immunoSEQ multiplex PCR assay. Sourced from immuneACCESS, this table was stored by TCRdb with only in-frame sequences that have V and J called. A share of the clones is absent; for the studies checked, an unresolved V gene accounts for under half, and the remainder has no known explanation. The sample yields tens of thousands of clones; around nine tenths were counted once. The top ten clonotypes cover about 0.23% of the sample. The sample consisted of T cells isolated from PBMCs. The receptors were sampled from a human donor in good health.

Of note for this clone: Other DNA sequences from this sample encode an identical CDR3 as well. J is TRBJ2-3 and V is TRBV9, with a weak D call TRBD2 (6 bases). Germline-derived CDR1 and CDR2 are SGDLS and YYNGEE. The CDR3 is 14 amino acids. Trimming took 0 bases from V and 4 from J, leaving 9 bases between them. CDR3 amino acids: CASSVGGAADTQYF. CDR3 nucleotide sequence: TGTGCCAGCAGCGTAGGCGGGGCGGCAGATACGCAGTATTTT. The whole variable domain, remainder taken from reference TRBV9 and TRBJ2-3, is DSGVTQTPKHLITATGQRVTLRCSPRSGDLSVYWYQQSLDQGLQFLIQYYNGEERAKGNILERFSAQQFPDLHSELNLSSLELGDSALYFCASSVGGAADTQYFGPGTRLTVL.

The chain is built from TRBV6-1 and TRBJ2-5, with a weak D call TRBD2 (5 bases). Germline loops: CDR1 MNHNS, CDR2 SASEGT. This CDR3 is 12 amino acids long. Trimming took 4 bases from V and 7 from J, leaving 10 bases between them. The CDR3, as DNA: TGTGCCAGCAGTGGGATTGAGGGGACCCAGTACTTC. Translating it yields CASSGIEGTQYF.

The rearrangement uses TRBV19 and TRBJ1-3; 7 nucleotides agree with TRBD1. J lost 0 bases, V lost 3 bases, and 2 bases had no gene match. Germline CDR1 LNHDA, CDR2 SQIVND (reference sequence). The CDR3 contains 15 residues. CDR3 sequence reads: CASSIDRASGNTIYF. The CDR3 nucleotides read TGTGCCAGTAGTATCGACAGGGCCTCTGGAAACACCATATATTTT.

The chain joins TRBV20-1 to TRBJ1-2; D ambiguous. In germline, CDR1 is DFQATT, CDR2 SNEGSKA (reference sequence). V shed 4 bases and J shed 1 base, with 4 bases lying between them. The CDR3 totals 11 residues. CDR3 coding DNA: TGCAGTGCTATTTATAACTATGGCTACACCTTC. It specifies CSAIYNYGYTF.

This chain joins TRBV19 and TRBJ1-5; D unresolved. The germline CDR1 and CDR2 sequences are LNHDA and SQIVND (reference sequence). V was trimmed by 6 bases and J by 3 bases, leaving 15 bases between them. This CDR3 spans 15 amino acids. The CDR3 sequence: CASRTPDGLNQPQHF. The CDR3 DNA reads TGTGCCAGTAGGACCCCGGACGGACTCAATCAGCCCCAGCATTTT.

The DNA for the CDR3 is TGCGCCAGCAGCCGAGGGACAGCCACCATCTATGGCTACACCTTC. It translates to CASSRGTATIYGYTF. J is TRBJ1-2 and V is TRBV4-1; 7 positions match TRBD1. The CDR3 loop spans 15 amino acids. Losses at the gene ends were 4 bases for V and 4 bases for J; bases not matched to a gene: 9. The germline V gene has CDR1 MGHRA and CDR2 YSYEKL.

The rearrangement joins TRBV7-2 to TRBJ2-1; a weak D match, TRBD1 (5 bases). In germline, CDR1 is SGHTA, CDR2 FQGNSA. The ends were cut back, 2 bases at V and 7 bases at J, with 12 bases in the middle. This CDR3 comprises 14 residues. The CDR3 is CASSLQQGWNEQFF. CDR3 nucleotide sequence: TGTGCCAGCAGCTTACAGCAGGGTTGGAATGAGCAGTTCTTC.

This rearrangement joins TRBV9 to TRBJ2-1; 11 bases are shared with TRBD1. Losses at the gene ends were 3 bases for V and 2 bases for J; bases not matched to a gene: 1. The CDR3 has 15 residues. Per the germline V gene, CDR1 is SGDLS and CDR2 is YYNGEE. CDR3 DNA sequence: TGTGCCAGCAGCGCGGGACAGGGGGCCTACAATGAGCAGTTCTTC. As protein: CASSAGQGAYNEQFF.

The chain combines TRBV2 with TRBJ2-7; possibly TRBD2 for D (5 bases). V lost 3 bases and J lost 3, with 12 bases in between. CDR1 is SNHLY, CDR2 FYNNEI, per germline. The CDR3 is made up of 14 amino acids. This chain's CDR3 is CASSDPADGYEQYF. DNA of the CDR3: TGTGCCAGCAGTGACCCAGCGGACGGCTACGAGCAGTACTTC.

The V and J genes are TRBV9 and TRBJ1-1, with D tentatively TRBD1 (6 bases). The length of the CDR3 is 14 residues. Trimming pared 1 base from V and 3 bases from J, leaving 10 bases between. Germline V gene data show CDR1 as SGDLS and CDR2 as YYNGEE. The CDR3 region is CASSVIGGDTEAFF. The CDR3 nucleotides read TGTGCCAGCAGCGTAATAGGGGGAGACACTGAAGCTTTCTTT.

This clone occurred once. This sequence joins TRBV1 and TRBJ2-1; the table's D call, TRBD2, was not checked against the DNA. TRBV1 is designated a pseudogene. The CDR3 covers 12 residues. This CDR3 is CTSEVPYNEQFF. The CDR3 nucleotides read TGCACCAGCGAGGTCCCCTACAATGAGCAGTTCTTC.

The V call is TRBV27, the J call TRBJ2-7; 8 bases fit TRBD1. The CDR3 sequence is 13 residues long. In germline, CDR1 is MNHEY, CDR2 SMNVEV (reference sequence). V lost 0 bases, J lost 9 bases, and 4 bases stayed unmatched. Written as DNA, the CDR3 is TGTGCCAGCAGTTTATCCCAGGGGGCCATGCAGTACTTC. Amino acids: CASSLSQGAMQYF.

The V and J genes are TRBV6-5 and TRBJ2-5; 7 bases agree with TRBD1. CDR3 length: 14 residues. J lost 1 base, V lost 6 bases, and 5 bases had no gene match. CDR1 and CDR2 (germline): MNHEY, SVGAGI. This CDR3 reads CASSPTGLQETQYF. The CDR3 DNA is TGTGCCAGCAGCCCGACAGGGCTCCAAGAGACCCAGTACTTC.

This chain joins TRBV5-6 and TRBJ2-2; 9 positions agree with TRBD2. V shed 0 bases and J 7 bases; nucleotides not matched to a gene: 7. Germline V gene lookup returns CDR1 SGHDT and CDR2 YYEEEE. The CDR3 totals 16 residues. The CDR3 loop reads CASSLALGLALGELFF. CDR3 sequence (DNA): TGTGCCAGCAGCTTGGCCTTGGGACTAGCTCTCGGGGAGCTGTTTTTT.

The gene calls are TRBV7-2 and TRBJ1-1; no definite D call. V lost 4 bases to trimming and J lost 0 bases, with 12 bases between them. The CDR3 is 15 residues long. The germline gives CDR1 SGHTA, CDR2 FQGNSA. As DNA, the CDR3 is TGTGCCAGCAGCTGGGCAGGCCTCATGAACACTGAAGCTTTCTTT. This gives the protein CASSWAGLMNTEAFF.

DNA for the CDR3: TGTGCCTCGGACAGTCTCCTGAACACTGAAGCTTTCTTT. It yields the protein CASDSLLNTEAFF. The chain uses TRBV30 and TRBJ1-1; a weak D match, TRBD1 (6 bases). V lost 7 bases, J lost 0 bases, and 12 bases lay in between. CDR1 and CDR2 (germline): GTSNPN, SVGIG (reference sequence). CDR3 length: 13 residues.

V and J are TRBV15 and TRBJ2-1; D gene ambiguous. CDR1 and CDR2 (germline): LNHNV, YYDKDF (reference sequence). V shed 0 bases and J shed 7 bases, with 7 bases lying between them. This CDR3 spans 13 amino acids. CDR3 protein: CATSRDSANEQFF. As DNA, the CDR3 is TGTGCCACCAGCAGAGACTCAGCGAATGAGCAGTTCTTC.

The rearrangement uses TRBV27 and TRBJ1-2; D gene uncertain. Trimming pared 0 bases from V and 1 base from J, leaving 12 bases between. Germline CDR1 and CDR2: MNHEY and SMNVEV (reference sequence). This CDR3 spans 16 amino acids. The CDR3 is CASSLSPGDHNYGYTF. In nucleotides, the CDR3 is TGTGCCAGCAGTTTATCGCCCGGGGATCATAACTATGGCTACACCTTC.

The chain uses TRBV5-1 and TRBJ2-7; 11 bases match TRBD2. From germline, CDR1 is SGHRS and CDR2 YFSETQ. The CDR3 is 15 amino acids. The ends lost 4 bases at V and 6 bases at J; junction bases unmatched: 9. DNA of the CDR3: TGCGCCAGCAGCCTACTAGCGGGAGAAGGCGGCGAGCAGTACTTC. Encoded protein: CASSLLAGEGGEQYF.

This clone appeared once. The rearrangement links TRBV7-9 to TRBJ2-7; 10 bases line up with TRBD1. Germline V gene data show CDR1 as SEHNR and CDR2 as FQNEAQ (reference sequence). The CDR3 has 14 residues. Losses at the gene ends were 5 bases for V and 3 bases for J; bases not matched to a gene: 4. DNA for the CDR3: TGTGCCAGCAGCCCCGGACAGGGGGGCTACGAGCAGTACTTC. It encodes CASSPGQGGYEQYF.

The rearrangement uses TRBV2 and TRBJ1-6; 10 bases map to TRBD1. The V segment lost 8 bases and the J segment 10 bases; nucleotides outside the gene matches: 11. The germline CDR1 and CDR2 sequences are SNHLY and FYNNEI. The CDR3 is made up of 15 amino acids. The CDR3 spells CASERDRGRKSPLHF. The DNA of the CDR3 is TGTGCCAGCGAGAGAGACAGGGGGCGAAAGTCACCCCTCCACTTT.

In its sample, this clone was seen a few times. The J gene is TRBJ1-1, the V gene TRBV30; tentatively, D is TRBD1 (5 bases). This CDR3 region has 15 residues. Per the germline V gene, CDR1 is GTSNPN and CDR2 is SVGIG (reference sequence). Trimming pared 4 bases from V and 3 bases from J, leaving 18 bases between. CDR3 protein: CAWKGVAGRDTEAFF. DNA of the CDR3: TGTGCCTGGAAAGGTGTGGCAGGGAGGGACACTGAAGCTTTCTTT.

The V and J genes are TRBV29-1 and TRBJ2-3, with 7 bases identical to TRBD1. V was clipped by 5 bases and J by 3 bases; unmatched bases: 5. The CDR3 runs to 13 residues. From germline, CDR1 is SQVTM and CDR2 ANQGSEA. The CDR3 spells CSVRQGGTDTQYF. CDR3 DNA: TGCAGCGTTAGACAGGGTGGGACAGATACGCAGTATTTT.